This section outlines one T cell receptor beta chain sequence together with its context. Its matching antigen is unknown. Every contributor of samples was a Caucasian grown-up residing in Nashville, Tennessee. The sample originates from a study of shared clonotypes between healthy human individuals. Broader study findings: Naive CD4 clonotypes were shared across several donors at 4% to 5%. Naive subsets generally had larger estimated richness than memory subsets.

The CDR3 loop spans 16 amino acids. Per the original methods: Because ImmunoSEQ provided only junction sequences with no quality scores, the filtering differed. The protocol was immunoSEQ multiplex PCR, while the TCRdb copy is restricted to in-frame clones and leaves out a portion. V and J calls and clone size are given by that table; D and trimming were obtained from the DNA. This table holds over a million clones, more than 75% found once. The TCR comes from a man younger than 35 in good health. Some clones in this sample may be carry-over from other donors' samples. This rearrangement joins TRBV12-2 to TRBJ1-1. TRBV12-2 is a pseudogene segment. The sample taken for sequencing was memory CD4+ T cells from PBMCs. Subset reported: CD45RA-negative fraction. CDR3 DNA: TGTGCAAGTCGCTTAGGGCCAGGGCGGAGGTCCACTGAAGCTTTCTTT. The encoded protein is CASRLGPGRRSTEAFF.